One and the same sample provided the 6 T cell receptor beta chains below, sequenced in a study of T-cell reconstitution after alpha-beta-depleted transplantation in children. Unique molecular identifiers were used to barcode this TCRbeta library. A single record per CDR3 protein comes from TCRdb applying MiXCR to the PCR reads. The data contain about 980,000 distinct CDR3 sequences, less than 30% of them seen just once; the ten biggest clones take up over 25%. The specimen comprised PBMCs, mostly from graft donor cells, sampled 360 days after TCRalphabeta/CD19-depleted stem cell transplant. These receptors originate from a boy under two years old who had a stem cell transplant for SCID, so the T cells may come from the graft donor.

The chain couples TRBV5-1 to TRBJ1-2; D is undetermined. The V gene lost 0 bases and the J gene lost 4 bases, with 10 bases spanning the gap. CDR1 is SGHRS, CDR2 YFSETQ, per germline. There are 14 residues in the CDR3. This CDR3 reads CASSLDMTGYGYTF. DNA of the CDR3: TGCGCCAGCAGCTTGGACATGACGGGCTATGGCTACACCTTC.

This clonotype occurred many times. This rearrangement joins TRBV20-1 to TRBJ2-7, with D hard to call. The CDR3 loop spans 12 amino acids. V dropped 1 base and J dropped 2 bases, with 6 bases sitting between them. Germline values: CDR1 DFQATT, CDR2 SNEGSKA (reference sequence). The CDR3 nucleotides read TGCAGTGCTAGAGGGTCACCCTACGAGCAGTACTTC. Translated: CSARGSPYEQYF.

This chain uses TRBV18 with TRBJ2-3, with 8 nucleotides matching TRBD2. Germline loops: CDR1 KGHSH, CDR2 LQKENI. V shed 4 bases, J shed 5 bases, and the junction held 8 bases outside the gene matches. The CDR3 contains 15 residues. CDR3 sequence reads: CASSQPGLVGDTQYF. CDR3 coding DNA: TGTGCCAGCTCACAGCCGGGACTAGTGGGAGATACGCAGTATTTT.

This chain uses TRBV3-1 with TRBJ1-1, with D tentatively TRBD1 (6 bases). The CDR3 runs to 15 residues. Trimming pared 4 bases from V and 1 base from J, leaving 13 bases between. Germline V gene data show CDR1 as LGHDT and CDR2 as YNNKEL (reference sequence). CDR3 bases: TGTGCCAGCAGCCCAGGGACATCGAGGAACACTGAAGCTTTCTTT. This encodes CASSPGTSRNTEAFF.

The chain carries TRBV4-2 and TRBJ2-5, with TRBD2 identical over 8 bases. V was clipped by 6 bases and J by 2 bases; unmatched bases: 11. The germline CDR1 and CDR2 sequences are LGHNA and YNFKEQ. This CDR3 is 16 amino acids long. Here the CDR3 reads CASSRARGGPQETQYF. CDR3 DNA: TGTGCCAGCAGTCGCGCCCGGGGGGGCCCACAAGAGACCCAGTACTTC.

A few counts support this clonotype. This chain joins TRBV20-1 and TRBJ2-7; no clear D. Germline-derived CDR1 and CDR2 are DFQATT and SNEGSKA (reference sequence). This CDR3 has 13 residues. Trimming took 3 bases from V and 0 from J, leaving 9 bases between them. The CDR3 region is CSASLAGSYEQYF. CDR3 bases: TGCAGTGCTAGCTTAGCCGGCTCCTACGAGCAGTACTTC.